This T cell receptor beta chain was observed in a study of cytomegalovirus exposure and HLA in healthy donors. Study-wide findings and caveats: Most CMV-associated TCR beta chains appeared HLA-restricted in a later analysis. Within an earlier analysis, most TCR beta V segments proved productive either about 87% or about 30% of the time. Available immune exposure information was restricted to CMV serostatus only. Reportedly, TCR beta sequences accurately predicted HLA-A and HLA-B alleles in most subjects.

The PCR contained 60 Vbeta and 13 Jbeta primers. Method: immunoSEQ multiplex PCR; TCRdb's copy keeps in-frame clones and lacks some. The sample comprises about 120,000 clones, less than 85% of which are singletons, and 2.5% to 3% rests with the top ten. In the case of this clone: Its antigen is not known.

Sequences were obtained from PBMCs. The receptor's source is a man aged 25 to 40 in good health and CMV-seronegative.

The CDR3 region is CARRQVRLTAYNEQFF. DNA of the CDR3: TGTGCCAGACGCCAAGTCCGATTAACGGCCTACAATGAGCAGTTCTTC. The chain joins TRBV5-4 to TRBJ2-1; D uncertain. This CDR3 has 16 amino acids. Germline V gene data show CDR1 as SGHNT and CDR2 as YYREEE (reference sequence). V lost 8 bases and J 2 bases, leaving 20 bases between the germline ends.